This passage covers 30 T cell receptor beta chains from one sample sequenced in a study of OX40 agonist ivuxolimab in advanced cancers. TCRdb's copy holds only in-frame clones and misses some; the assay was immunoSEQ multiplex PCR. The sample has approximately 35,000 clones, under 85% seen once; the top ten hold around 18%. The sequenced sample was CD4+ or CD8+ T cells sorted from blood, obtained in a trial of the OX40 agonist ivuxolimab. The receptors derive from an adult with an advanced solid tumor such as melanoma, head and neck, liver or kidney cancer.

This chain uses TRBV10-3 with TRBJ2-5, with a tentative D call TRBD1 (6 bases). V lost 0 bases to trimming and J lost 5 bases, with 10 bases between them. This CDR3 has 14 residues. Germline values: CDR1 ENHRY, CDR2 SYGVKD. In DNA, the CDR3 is TGTGCCATCAGTGAGTCGGACAGACCGGAGACCCAGTACTTC. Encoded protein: CAISESDRPETQYF.

The CDR3 region is CASSGNTLNTEAFF. For the CDR3, the DNA is TGTGCCAGCTCGGGGAACACCCTGAACACTGAAGCTTTCTTT. The gene calls are TRBV19 and TRBJ1-1; D gene unclear. Germline V gives CDR1 LNHDA, CDR2 SQIVND (reference sequence). The CDR3 consists of 14 residues. V gave up 9 bases and J gave up 0 bases, with 14 bases separating them.

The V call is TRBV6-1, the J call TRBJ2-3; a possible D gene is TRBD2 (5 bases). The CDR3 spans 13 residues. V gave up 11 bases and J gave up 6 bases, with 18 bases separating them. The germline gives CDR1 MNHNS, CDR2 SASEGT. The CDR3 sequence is CAGGPPLGDTQYF. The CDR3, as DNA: TGTGCCGGCGGGCCACCCTTGGGGGATACGCAGTATTTT.

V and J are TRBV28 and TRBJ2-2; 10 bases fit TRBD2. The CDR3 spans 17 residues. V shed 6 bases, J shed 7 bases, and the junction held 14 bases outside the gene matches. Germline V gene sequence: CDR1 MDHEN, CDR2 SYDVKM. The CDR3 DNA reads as TGTGCCAGCAGGAGGCTAGCGGGAGATTTTATAGGCGGGGAGCTGTTTTTT. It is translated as CASRRLAGDFIGGELFF.

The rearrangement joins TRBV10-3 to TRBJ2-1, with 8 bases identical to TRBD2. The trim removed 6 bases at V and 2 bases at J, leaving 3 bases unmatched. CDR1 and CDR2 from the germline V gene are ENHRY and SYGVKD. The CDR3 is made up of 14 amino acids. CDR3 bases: TGTGCCATCAGAGCGGGAGTGACCTACAATGAGCAGTTCTTC. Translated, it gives CAIRAGVTYNEQFF.

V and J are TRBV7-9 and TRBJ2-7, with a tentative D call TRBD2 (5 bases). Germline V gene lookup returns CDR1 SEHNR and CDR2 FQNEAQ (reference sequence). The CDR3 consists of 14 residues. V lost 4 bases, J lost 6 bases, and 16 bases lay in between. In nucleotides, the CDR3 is TGTGCCAGCAGCTCAGGACTCACCCCAGGCGAGCAGTACTTC. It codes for CASSSGLTPGEQYF.

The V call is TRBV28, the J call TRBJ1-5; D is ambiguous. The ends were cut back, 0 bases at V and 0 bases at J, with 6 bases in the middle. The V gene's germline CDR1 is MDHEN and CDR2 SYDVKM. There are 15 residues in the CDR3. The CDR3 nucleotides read TGTGCCAGCAGTTTATGGATAAGTAGCAATCAGCCCCAGCATTTT. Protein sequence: CASSLWISSNQPQHF.

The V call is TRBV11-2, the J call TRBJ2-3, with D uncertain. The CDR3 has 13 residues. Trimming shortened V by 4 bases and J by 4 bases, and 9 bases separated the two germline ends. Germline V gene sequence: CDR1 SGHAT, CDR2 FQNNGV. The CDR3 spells CASSYHGSDTQYF. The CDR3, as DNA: TGTGCCAGCAGCTACCACGGATCAGATACGCAGTATTTT.

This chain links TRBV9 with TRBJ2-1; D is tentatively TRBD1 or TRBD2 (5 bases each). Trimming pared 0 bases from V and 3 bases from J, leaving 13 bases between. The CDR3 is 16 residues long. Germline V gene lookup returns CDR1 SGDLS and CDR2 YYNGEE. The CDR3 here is CASSVALGTFYNEQFF. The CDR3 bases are TGTGCCAGCAGCGTAGCTTTGGGGACGTTCTACAATGAGCAGTTCTTC.

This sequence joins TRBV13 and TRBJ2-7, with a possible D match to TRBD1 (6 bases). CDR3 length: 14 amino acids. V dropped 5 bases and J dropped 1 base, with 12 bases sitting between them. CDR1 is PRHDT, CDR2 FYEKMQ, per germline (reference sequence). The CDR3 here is CASSHSGQSYEQYF. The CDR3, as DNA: TGTGCCAGCAGCCACTCCGGACAGTCCTACGAGCAGTACTTC.

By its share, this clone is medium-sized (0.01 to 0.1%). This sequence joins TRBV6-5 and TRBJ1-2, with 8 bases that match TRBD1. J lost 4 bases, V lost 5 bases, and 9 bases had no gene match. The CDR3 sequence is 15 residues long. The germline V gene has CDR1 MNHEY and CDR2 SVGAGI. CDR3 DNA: TGTGCCAGCAGTCCATCGACAGGGGCGAGCTATGGCTACACCTTC. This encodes CASSPSTGASYGYTF.

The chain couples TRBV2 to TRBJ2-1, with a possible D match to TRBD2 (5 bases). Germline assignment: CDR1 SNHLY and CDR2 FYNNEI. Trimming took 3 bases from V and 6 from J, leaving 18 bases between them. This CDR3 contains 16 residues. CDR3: CASSEELAIMGNEQFF. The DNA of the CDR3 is TGTGCCAGCAGTGAGGAGCTAGCTATCATGGGCAATGAGCAGTTCTTC.

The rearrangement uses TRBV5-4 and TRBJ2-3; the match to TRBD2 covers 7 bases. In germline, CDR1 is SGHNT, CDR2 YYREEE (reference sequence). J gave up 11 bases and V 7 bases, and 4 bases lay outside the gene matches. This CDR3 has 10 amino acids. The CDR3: CASRGDRQYF. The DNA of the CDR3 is TGTGCCAGCCGGGGGGACCGGCAGTATTTT.

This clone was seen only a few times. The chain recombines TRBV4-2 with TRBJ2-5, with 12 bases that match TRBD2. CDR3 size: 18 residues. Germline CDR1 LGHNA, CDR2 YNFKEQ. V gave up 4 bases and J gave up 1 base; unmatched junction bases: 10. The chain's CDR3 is CASSPHGALAGGQETQYF. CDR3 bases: TGTGCCAGCAGCCCCCACGGGGCACTAGCGGGGGGCCAAGAGACCCAGTACTTC.

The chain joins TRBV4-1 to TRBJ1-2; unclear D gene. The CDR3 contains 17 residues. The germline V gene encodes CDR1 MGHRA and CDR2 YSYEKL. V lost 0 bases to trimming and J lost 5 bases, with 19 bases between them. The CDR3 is CASSQEIVGTDKYGYTF. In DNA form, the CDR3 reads TGCGCCAGCAGCCAAGAAATAGTCGGAACAGACAAATATGGCTACACCTTC.

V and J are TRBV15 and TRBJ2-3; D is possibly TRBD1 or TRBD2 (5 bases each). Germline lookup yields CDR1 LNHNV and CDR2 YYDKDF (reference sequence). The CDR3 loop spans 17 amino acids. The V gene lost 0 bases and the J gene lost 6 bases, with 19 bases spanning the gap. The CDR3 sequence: CATSRDRVGGWGDTQYF. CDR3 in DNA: TGTGCCACCAGCAGAGATCGCGTCGGAGGCTGGGGGGATACGCAGTATTTT.

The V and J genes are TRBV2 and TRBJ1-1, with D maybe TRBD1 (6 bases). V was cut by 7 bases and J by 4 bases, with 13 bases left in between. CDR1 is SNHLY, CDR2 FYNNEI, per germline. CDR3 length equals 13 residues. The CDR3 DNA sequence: TGTGCCAGCAAGAAGGGGGGGGGCACTGAAGCTTTCTTT. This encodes CASKKGGGTEAFF.

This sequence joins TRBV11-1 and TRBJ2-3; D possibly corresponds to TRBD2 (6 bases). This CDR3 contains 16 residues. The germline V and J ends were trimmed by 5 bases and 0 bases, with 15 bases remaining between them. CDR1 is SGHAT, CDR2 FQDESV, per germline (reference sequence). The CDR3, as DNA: TGTGCCAGCAGCCCCTGGGTAGCGGCCAGCACAGATACGCAGTATTTT. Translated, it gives CASSPWVAASTDTQYF.

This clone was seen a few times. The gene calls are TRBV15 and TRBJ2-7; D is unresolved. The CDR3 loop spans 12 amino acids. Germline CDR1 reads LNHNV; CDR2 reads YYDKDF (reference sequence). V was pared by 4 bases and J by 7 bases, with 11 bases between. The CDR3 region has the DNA TGTGCCACCAGCATCGGGCTATTTGAGCAGTACTTC. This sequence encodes CATSIGLFEQYF.

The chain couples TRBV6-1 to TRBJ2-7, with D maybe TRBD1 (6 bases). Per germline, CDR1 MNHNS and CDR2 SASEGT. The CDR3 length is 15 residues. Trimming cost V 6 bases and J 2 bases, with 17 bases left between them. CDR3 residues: CASSPGESVTYEQYF. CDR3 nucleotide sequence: TGTGCCAGCAGCCCAGGGGAATCGGTTACCTACGAGCAGTACTTC.

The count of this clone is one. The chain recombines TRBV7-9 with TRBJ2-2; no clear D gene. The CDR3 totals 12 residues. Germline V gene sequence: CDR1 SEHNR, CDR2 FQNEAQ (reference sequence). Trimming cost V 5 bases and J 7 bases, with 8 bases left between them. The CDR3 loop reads CASSQDRGELFF. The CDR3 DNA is TGTGCCAGCAGCCAAGACCGCGGGGAGCTGTTTTTT.

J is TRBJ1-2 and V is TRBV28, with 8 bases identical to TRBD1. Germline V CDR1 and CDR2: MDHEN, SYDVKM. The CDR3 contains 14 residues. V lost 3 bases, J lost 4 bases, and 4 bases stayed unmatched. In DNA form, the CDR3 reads TGTGCCAGCAGTTTTACAGGGGGTCCCTATGGCTACACCTTC. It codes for CASSFTGGPYGYTF.

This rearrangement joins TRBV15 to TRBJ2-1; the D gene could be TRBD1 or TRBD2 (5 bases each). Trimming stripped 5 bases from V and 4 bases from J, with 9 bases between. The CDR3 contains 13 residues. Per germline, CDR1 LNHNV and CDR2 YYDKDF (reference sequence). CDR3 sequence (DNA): TGTGCCACCAGCGGGGACGTATACAATGAGCAGTTCTTC. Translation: CATSGDVYNEQFF.

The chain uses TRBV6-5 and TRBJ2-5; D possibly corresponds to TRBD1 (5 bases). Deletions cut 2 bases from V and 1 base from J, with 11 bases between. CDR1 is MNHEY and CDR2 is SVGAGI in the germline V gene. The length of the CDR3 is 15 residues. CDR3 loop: CASSYLTGTQETQYF. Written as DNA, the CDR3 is TGTGCCAGCAGTTACCTAACAGGCACCCAAGAGACCCAGTACTTC.

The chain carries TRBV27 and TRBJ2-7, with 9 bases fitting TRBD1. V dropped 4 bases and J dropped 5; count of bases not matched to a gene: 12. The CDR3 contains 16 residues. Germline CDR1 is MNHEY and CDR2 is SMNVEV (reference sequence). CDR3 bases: TGTGCCAGCAGTTCCTCCTCCGGGACAGGGATCCACGAGCAGTACTTC. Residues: CASSSSSGTGIHEQYF.

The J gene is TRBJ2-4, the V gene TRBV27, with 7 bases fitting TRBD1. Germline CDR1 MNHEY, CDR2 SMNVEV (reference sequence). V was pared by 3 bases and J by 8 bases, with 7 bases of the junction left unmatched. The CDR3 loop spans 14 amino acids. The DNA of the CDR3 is TGTGCCAGCAGTTTGCAACAGGGGAGAGACATTCAGTACTTC. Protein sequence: CASSLQQGRDIQYF.

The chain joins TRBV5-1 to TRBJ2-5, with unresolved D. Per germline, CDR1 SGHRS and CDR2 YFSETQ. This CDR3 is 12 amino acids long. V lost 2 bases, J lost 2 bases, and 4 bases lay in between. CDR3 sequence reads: CASSFPQETQYF. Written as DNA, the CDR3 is TGCGCCAGCAGCTTCCCACAAGAGACCCAGTACTTC.

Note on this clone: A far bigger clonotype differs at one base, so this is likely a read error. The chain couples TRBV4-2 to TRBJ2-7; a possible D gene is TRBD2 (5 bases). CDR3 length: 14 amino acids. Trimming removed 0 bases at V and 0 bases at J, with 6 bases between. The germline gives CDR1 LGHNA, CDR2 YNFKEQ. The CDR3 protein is CASSQERASYEQYF. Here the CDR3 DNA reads TGTGCCAGCAGCCAAGAGAGGGCCTCCTACGAGCAGTACTTC.

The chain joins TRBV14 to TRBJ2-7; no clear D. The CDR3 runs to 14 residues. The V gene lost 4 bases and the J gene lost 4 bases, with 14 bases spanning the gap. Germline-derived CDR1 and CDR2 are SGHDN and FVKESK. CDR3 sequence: CASSLRGRFYEQYF. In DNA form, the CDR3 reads TGTGCCAGCAGCCTAAGAGGACGATTTTACGAGCAGTACTTC. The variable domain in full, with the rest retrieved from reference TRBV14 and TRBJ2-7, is EAGVTQFPSHSVIEKGQTVTLRCDPISGHDNLYWYRRVMGKEIKFLLHFVKESKQDESGMPNNRFLAERTGGTYSTLKVQPAELEDSGVYFCASSLRGRFYEQYFGPGTRLTVT.

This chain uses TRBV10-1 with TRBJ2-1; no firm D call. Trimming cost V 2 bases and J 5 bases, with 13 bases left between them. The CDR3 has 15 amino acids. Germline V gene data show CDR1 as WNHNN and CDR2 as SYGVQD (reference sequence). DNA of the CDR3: TGCGCCAGCAGTGAGGGGGTTGGGTATAACAATGAGCAGTTCTTC. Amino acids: CASSEGVGYNNEQFF.